This T cell receptor beta chain is drawn from a study of glioma-infiltrating T cells. This clonotype has more than one count but fewer than ten. The CDR3 consists of 15 residues. V trimming: 6 bases; J trimming: 7 bases; junction bases outside the gene matches: 11. TCR alpha and beta CDR3 regions were amplified from RNA using iRepertoire nested multiplex PCR. Using its own MiXCR run on the multiplex PCR reads, TCRdb lists one record per CDR3 protein. The table lists tens of thousands of distinct CDR3 sequences, under 30% of them singletons, with around 7% in the top ten. Sequencing input: glioma tissue, nonneoplastic brain tissue, or PBMCs (not recorded which). The gene calls are TRBV12-3 or TRBV12-4 and TRBJ2-1; 8 nucleotides match TRBD1. The clonotype was recovered from a human donor with low-grade glioma or glioblastoma, undergoing nonglioma brain surgery, or in good health (not recorded which). The CDR3 is CASRLDRGDWNEQFF. The CDR3 DNA follows: TGTGCCAGCAGACTCGACAGGGGCGATTGGAATGAGCAGTTCTTC.